These 29 T cell receptor beta chains originate from one sample sequenced in a study of blood T cell repertoires in COVID-19. Sequenced by immunoSEQ multiplex PCR; TCRdb stores in-frame clones only, minus some. The table has under 300,000 clones, approximately 86% seen once. Sequencing was performed on peripheral blood. These receptors were collected from a woman aged 70-85 years with active or convalescent COVID-19.

The chain couples TRBV19 to TRBJ1-2; D perhaps matches TRBD1 (6 bases). There are 13 residues in the CDR3. Germline assignment: CDR1 LNHDA and CDR2 SQIVND (reference sequence). The V and J ends lost 5 bases and 4 bases respectively, with 11 bases between them. The chain's CDR3 is CASSSTGSYGYTF. CDR3 bases: TGTGCCAGTAGTTCGACAGGCTCCTATGGCTACACCTTC.

This clone was seen more than once but under ten times. The rearrangement joins TRBV6-4 to TRBJ1-1, with D unresolved. The CDR3 length is 14 residues. Germline V gene sequence: CDR1 MRHNA, CDR2 SNTAGT. The V gene lost 1 base and the J gene lost 0 bases, with 6 bases spanning the gap. The CDR3: CASSDYPLNTEAFF. CDR3 DNA sequence: TGTGCCAGCAGTGACTATCCATTGAACACTGAAGCTTTCTTT.

Written as DNA, the CDR3 is TGTGCCAGCAGTTTGCGCGGGGACGAGCAGTACTTC. Residues: CASSLRGDEQYF. This sequence joins TRBV27 and TRBJ2-7, with D perhaps matching TRBD2 (6 bases). The CDR3 sequence is 12 residues long. Looked up from germline, CDR1 is MNHEY and CDR2 is SMNVEV (reference sequence). Trimming took off 3 bases at V and 5 bases at J, with 8 bases between the two ends.

The chain joins TRBV5-6 to TRBJ2-3; D unclear. The germline V gene has CDR1 SGHDT and CDR2 YYEEEE. The ends were cut back, 6 bases at V and 3 bases at J, with 11 bases in the middle. This CDR3 is built from 13 residues. The CDR3 is CASTRTDTDTQYF. The CDR3 DNA reads TGTGCCAGCACGCGAACAGATACAGATACGCAGTATTTT.

This clone has just a few counts. This sequence joins TRBV19 and TRBJ1-3; 11 positions match TRBD1. Per germline, CDR1 LNHDA and CDR2 SQIVND (reference sequence). Trimming took 5 bases from V and 0 from J; bases not matched to a gene: 6. CDR3 size: 17 residues. The CDR3 DNA reads as TGTGCCAGTAGTCCTCGGACAGGGGGCTACTCTGGAAACACCATATATTTT. Amino acids: CASSPRTGGYSGNTIYF.

The chain recombines TRBV6-2 or TRBV6-3 with TRBJ2-1; 8 bases agree with TRBD2. Trimming removed 2 bases from V and 4 bases from J; junction bases left unmatched: 16. CDR1 is MNHEY and CDR2 is SVGEGT in the germline V gene. There are 19 residues in the CDR3. The CDR3 DNA sequence: TGTGCCAGCAGTTACCCGCAGGGCGGGGGGCGGACTTTATACAATGAGCAGTTCTTC. It yields the protein CASSYPQGGGRTLYNEQFF.

This clone was seen a few times. V is TRBV14 and J is TRBJ2-5; TRBD2 aligns across 10 bases. The CDR3 is 15 residues long. Germline CDR1 is SGHDN and CDR2 is FVKESK. Trimming took 5 bases from V and 2 from J; bases not matched to a gene: 5. The CDR3 protein is CASSALAGRQETQYF. The CDR3 nucleotides read TGTGCCAGCAGCGCACTAGCGGGGCGTCAAGAGACCCAGTACTTC.

J is TRBJ2-1 and V is TRBV3-1 (or the pseudogene TRBV3-2); TRBD2 aligns across 7 bases. Germline V gene lookup returns CDR1 LGHDT and CDR2 YNNKEL (reference sequence). The CDR3 runs to 15 residues. V trimming: 1 base; J trimming: 7 bases; junction bases outside the gene matches: 7. CDR3 sequence reads: CASSQVGEGWNEQFF. The CDR3 nucleotides read TGTGCCAGCAGCCAAGTCGGGGAGGGATGGAATGAGCAGTTCTTC.

This sequence joins TRBV7-3 and TRBJ1-1; TRBD1 aligns across 8 bases. J lost 4 bases, V lost 3 bases, and 1 base had no gene match. The CDR3 contains 13 residues. Germline lookup yields CDR1 SGHTA and CDR2 FQGTGA. The CDR3 region is CASSFTGGTEAFF. The CDR3 region has the DNA TGTGCCAGCAGCTTTACAGGGGGCACTGAAGCTTTCTTT.

The chain couples TRBV6-2 or TRBV6-3 to TRBJ1-5; no definite D call. The ends were cut back, 5 bases at V and 6 bases at J, with 11 bases in the middle. The CDR3 runs 13 residues. CDR1 MNHEY and CDR2 SVGEGT come from the germline V gene. This CDR3 is CASSLVGSQPQHF. The CDR3 DNA is TGTGCCAGCAGTCTCGTAGGGAGTCAGCCCCAGCATTTT.

For the CDR3, the DNA is TGCAGCGCCCGACAGTCTCAAAGCTATGGCTACACCTTC. It yields the protein CSARQSQSYGYTF. This rearrangement joins TRBV29-1 to TRBJ1-2; TRBD1 might be the D (5 bases). The CDR3 spans 13 residues. Trimming stripped 7 bases from V and 4 bases from J, with 16 bases between. Germline-derived CDR1 and CDR2 are SQVTM and ANQGSEA.

The gene calls are TRBV6-2 or TRBV6-3 and TRBJ2-7; 8 bases map to TRBD1. The CDR3 loop spans 14 amino acids. CDR1 and CDR2 from the germline V gene are MNHEY and SVGEGT. After removal of 2 bases from V and 2 bases from J, the junction contained 2 bases not matched to a gene. CDR3 sequence (DNA): TGTGCCAGCAGTTACCGGACAGGGACCTACGAGCAGTACTTC. Translating it yields CASSYRTGTYEQYF.

The V and J genes are TRBV6-6 and TRBJ2-1, with TRBD2 as a possible D gene (5 bases). Germline CDR1 and CDR2: MNHNY and SVGAGI (reference sequence). The CDR3 spans 13 residues. Trimming shortened V by 6 bases and J by 6 bases, and 12 bases separated the two germline ends. The CDR3 region has the DNA TGTGCCAGCAGATCCCTCAGCGGCAATGAGCAGTTCTTC. It translates to CASRSLSGNEQFF.

This clone occurred once. The rearrangement joins TRBV7-8 to TRBJ2-5; D is uncertain. The CDR3 is 14 residues long. V lost 5 bases, J lost 1 base, and 11 bases lay in between. Germline CDR1 is SGHVS and CDR2 is FQNEAQ. As DNA, the CDR3 is TGTGCCAGCAGCGTTCAAGCCCCCCAAGAGACCCAGTACTTC. As protein: CASSVQAPQETQYF.

The rearrangement joins TRBV7-9 to TRBJ1-2, with TRBD1 matching 10 bases. The CDR3 loop spans 14 amino acids. V dropped 6 bases and J dropped 6; count of bases not matched to a gene: 7. Per the germline V gene, CDR1 is SEHNR and CDR2 is FQNEAQ (reference sequence). The CDR3 region is CASSPTGTGDGYTF. CDR3 DNA sequence: TGTGCCAGCAGTCCAACCGGGACAGGGGATGGCTACACCTTC.

In its sample, this clone was seen once. The chain employs TRBV6-2 or TRBV6-3 and TRBJ1-1; possible D gene TRBD1, 5 bases. The V gene lost 0 bases and the J gene lost 5 bases, with 10 bases spanning the gap. Germline assignment: CDR1 MNHEY and CDR2 SVGEGT. CDR3 size: 14 residues. CDR3 region: CASSYSSGKTEAFF. The DNA of the CDR3 is TGTGCCAGCAGTTACTCCTCAGGGAAAACTGAAGCTTTCTTT.

The J gene is TRBJ1-5, the V gene TRBV5-4; 10 bases fit TRBD1. J lost 7 bases, V lost 4 bases, and 8 bases had no gene match. This CDR3 is 15 amino acids long. CDR1 and CDR2 (germline): SGHNT, YYREEE (reference sequence). CDR3 protein: CASSPDRGLEQPQHF. In DNA, the CDR3 is TGTGCCAGCAGCCCCGACAGGGGGCTAGAACAGCCCCAGCATTTT. Together with reference TRBV5-4 and TRBJ1-5, the CDR3 gives the full variable domain: ETGVTQSPTHLIKTRGQQVTLRCSSQSGHNTVSWYQQALGQGPQFIFQYYREEENGRGNFPPRFSGLQFPNYSSELNVNALELDDSALYLCASSPDRGLEQPQHFGDGTRLSIL.

This clone was seen only a few times. The chain combines TRBV7-2 with TRBJ2-5, with 8 bases that match TRBD2. V shed 3 bases and J 4 bases; nucleotides not matched to a gene: 16. This CDR3 contains 18 residues. Germline assignment: CDR1 SGHTA and CDR2 FQGNSA. The DNA for the CDR3 is TGTGCCAGCAGCTTGGGATCGCGCCCCTCGGGACTAGGAGAGACCCAGTACTTC. This gives the protein CASSLGSRPSGLGETQYF.

The chain recombines TRBV7-2 with TRBJ2-4, with a tentative D call TRBD1 (6 bases). Germline values: CDR1 SGHTA, CDR2 FQGNSA. The CDR3 consists of 14 residues. The V end was cut by 5 bases, the J end by 2 bases, with 10 bases between. CDR3 protein: CASSPQGTKNIQYF. CDR3 DNA: TGTGCCAGCAGCCCACAGGGAACCAAAAACATTCAGTACTTC. Combining the CDR3 with reference TRBV7-2 and TRBJ2-4 gives the whole variable domain GAGVSQSPSNKVTEKGKDVELRCDPISGHTALYWYRQSLGQGLEFLIYFQGNSAPDKSGLPSDRFSAERTGGSVSTLTIQRTQQEDSAVYLCASSPQGTKNIQYFGAGTRLSVL.

The CDR3: CASTRGRNTGELFF. CDR3 DNA: TGTGCCAGCACCCGGGGGAGGAACACCGGGGAGCTGTTTTTT. The chain links TRBV3-1 (or the pseudogene TRBV3-2) to TRBJ2-2; maybe TRBD2 (6 bases). Germline V gene sequence: CDR1 LGHDT, CDR2 YNNKEL (reference sequence). This CDR3 has 14 residues. Trimming left V 7 bases short and J 1 base short, with 10 bases between.

V usage is TRBV27 and J usage is TRBJ1-2; tentatively, D is TRBD1 (5 bases). Per the germline V gene, CDR1 is MNHEY and CDR2 is SMNVEV (reference sequence). V was trimmed by 5 bases and J by 8 bases, leaving 18 bases between them. CDR3 length: 14 amino acids. This chain's CDR3 is CASSAIRDLRGYTF. In DNA form, the CDR3 reads TGTGCCAGCAGTGCCATCCGGGACTTAAGGGGCTACACCTTC.

The rearrangement links TRBV4-3 to TRBJ1-4, with D hard to call. V dropped 4 bases and J dropped 2 bases, with 11 bases sitting between them. Looked up from germline, CDR1 is LGHNA and CDR2 is YSLEER. CDR3 length equals 15 residues. The CDR3 sequence is CASSRQFQTNEKLFF. The CDR3 DNA sequence: TGCGCCAGCAGCCGCCAATTCCAGACTAATGAAAAACTGTTTTTT.

The chain joins TRBV5-1 to TRBJ2-1, with TRBD2 identical over 10 bases. With V trimmed by 9 bases and J by 1 base, 7 bases remained unmatched. The CDR3 runs to 15 residues. CDR1 SGHRS and CDR2 YFSETQ come from the germline V gene. The CDR3 nucleotides read TGCGCCACTTCTAGCGGGGGAGGGTCCTACAATGAGCAGTTCTTC. This codes for CATSSGGGSYNEQFF.

The chain carries TRBV9 and TRBJ2-2; 7 bases line up with TRBD1. Germline V gene data show CDR1 as SGDLS and CDR2 as YYNGEE. The length of the CDR3 is 14 residues. Trimming cost V 4 bases and J 5 bases; bases outside gene matches: 5. The CDR3 spells CASSLIQGTGELFF. The CDR3, as DNA: TGTGCCAGCAGCCTTATACAGGGGACCGGGGAGCTGTTTTTT.

The chain uses TRBV5-4 and TRBJ1-2; 7 nucleotides line up with TRBD1. J was trimmed by 4 bases and V by 3 bases; bases with no gene match: 6. The germline V gene encodes CDR1 SGHNT and CDR2 YYREEE (reference sequence). This CDR3 has 14 residues. This chain's CDR3 is CASSSPGQSYGYTF. The CDR3 region has the DNA TGTGCCAGCAGCTCGCCGGGACAGAGCTATGGCTACACCTTC. The whole variable domain, remainder taken from reference TRBV5-4 and TRBJ1-2, is ETGVTQSPTHLIKTRGQQVTLRCSSQSGHNTVSWYQQALGQGPQFIFQYYREEENGRGNFPPRFSGLQFPNYSSELNVNALELDDSALYLCASSSPGQSYGYTFGSGTRLTVV.

The rearrangement joins TRBV6-6 to TRBJ1-4, with D perhaps matching TRBD1 (5 bases). Trimming stripped 2 bases from V and 7 bases from J, with 14 bases between. The CDR3 consists of 15 residues. The germline V gene encodes CDR1 MNHNY and CDR2 SVGAGI (reference sequence). CDR3 in amino acids: CASSYRDSAAEKLFF. CDR3 in DNA: TGTGCCAGCAGTTACCGGGACTCCGCTGCTGAAAAACTGTTTTTT.

The J gene is TRBJ1-5, the V gene TRBV19; no definite D call. This CDR3 contains 13 residues. V lost 3 bases and J 6 bases, leaving 9 bases between the germline ends. The germline gives CDR1 LNHDA, CDR2 SQIVND (reference sequence). CDR3 in amino acids: CASSILLAQPQHF. In nucleotides, the CDR3 is TGTGCCAGTAGTATCCTTCTAGCTCAGCCCCAGCATTTT.

The rearrangement joins TRBV10-3 to TRBJ1-2, with D unresolved. Germline values: CDR1 ENHRY, CDR2 SYGVKD. This CDR3 has 14 residues. The V end was cut by 4 bases, the J end by 6 bases, with 15 bases between. The CDR3 loop reads CAISVDPIENGYTF. CDR3 sequence (DNA): TGTGCCATCAGTGTAGATCCCATCGAGAATGGCTACACCTTC.

V gene TRBV7-2 combines with J gene TRBJ2-2; TRBD2 matches at 15 bases. The V gene end was trimmed by 4 bases and the J gene end by 7 bases; junction bases not matched to a gene: 1. This CDR3 has 15 residues. Germline lookup yields CDR1 SGHTA and CDR2 FQGNSA. For the CDR3, the DNA is TGTGCCAGCAGCTCGGGACTAGCGGGAGGCGGGGAGCTGTTTTTT. Translating gives CASSSGLAGGGELFF.